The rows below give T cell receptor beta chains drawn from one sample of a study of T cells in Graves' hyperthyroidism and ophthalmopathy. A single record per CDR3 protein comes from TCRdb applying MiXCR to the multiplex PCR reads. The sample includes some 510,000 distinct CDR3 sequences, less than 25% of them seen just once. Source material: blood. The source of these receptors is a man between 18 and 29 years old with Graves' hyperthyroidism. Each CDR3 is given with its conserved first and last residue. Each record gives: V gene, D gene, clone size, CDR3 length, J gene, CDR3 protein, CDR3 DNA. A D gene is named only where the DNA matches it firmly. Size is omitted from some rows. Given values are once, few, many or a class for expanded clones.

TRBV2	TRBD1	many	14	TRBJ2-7	CASSIGTGFYEQYF	TGTGCCAGCAGTATTGGGACAGGGTTCTACGAGCAGTACTTC
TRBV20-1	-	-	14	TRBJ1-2	CSAREYDRNYGYTF	TGCAGTGCTAGAGAATACGACAGGAACTATGGCTACACCTTC
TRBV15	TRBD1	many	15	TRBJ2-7	CATSLTGTPGYEQYF	TGTGCCACCAGTTTGACAGGGACGCCCGGGTACGAGCAGTACTTC
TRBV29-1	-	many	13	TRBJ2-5	CSSRGGTGETQYF	TGCAGCTCCCGAGGGGGAACTGGGGAGACCCAGTACTTC
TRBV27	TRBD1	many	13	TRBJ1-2	CASTGQGLYGYTF	TGTGCCAGCACGGGACAGGGACTCTATGGCTACACCTTC
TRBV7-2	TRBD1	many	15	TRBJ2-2	CASNIRTGYTGELFF	TGTGCCAGCAATATCCGGACAGGCTACACCGGGGAGCTGTTTTTT
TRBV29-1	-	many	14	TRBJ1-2	CSTPGGAANYGYTF	TGCAGCACGCCGGGGGGCGCAGCTAACTATGGCTACACCTTC
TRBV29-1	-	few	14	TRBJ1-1	CSVEDLRSNTEAFF	TGCAGCGTTGAAGATCTTCGGTCGAACACTGAAGCTTTCTTT
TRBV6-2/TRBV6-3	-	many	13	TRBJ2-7	CASSPPWDYEQYF	TGTGCCAGCAGCCCTCCGTGGGACTACGAGCAGTACTTC
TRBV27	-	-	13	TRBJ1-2	CASNRDLTGGYTF	TGTGCCAGCAACCGGGACCTCACAGGCGGCTACACCTTC
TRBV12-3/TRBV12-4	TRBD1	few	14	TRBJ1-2	CASSRGTGTYGYTF	TGTGCCAGCAGTCGCGGGACAGGAACCTATGGCTACACCTTC
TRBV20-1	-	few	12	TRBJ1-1	CSVGGRLPEAFF	TGCAGTGTCGGGGGGCGACTTCCTGAAGCTTTCTTT
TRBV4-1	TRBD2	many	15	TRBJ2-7	CASSQLGLAVYEQYF	TGCGCCAGCAGCCAGCTGGGACTAGCGGTCTACGAGCAGTACTTC
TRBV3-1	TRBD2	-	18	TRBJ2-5	CASSHPGLAGEYQETQYF	TGTGCCAGCAGTCATCCAGGACTAGCGGGGGAGTACCAAGAGACCCAGTACTTC
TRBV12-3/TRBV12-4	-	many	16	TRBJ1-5	CASSLMRGDRNQPQHF	TGTGCCAGCAGTTTAATGCGGGGTGATCGCAATCAGCCCCAGCATTTT
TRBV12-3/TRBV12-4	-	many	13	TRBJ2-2	CASSFTERGELFF	TGTGCCAGCAGTTTCACGGAAAGGGGGGAGCTGTTTTTT
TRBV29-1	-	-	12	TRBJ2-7	CSVEDGQRRRDF	TGCAGCGTTGAAGACGGACAGAGACGAAGGGACTTC
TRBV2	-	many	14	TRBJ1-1	CASSPTALNTEAFF	TGTGCCAGCTCGCCGACAGCCTTGAACACTGAAGCTTTCTTT
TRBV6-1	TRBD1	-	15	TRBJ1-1	CASSASGQGDTEAFF	TGTGCCAGCAGTGCCTCGGGACAGGGGGATACTGAAGCTTTCTTT
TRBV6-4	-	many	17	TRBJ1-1	CASTTALGRGEFGEAFF	TGTGCCAGCACTACGGCTTTGGGGCGAGGGGAATTTGGTGAAGCTTTCTTT
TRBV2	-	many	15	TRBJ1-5	CASSALVGNNQPQHF	TGTGCCAGCAGTGCCCTTGTAGGTAACAATCAGCCCCAGCATTTT
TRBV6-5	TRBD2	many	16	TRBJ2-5	CASSYSNPSGGGTQYF	TGTGCCAGCAGTTACTCGAATCCTAGCGGGGGTGGGACCCAGTACTTC
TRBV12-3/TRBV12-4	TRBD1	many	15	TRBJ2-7	CASNPPGTETYEQYF	TGTGCCAGCAACCCACCGGGGACAGAGACCTACGAGCAGTACTTC
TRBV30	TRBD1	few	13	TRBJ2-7	CAYRDRGRLEQYF	TGTGCCTACCGGGACAGGGGGCGCTTAGAGCAGTACTTC
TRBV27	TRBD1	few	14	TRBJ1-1	CASSLKDRASEAFF	TGTGCCAGCAGTTTAAAGGACAGGGCTTCTGAAGCTTTCTTT
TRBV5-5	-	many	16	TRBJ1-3	CASSLASRASGNTIYF	TGTGCCAGCAGCTTGGCTAGTCGAGCCTCTGGAAACACCATATATTTT
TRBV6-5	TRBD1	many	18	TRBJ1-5	CASSYSIFGQGIQQPQHF	TGTGCCAGCAGTTACTCGATTTTTGGACAGGGAATACAGCAGCCCCAGCATTTT
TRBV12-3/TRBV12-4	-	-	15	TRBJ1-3	CASSWSGHLGNTIYF	TGTGCCAGCAGTTGGAGCGGCCACCTTGGAAACACCATATATTTT
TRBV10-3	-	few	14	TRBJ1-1	CATRTGGRGTEAFF	TGTGCCACCCGCACGGGGGGCCGGGGCACTGAAGCTTTCTTT
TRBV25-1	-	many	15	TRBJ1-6	CASSESLGGNSPLHF	TGTGCCAGCAGTGAAAGTCTGGGCGGCAATTCACCCCTCCACTTT
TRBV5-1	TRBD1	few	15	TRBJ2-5	CASSSTTGNIETQYF	TGCGCCAGCAGCTCAACGACAGGGAATATAGAGACCCAGTACTTC
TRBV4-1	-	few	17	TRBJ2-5	CASSQDRIWAAQETQYF	TGCGCCAGCAGCCAAGATCGAATTTGGGCAGCTCAAGAGACCCAGTACTTC
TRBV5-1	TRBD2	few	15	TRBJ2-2	CASSPGTSGVRELFF	TGCGCCAGCAGCCCGGGGACTAGCGGGGTCCGGGAGCTGTTTTTT
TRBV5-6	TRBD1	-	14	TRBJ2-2	CAISLETGVGELFF	TGTGCCATCAGCTTGGAGACAGGGGTCGGGGAGCTGTTTTTT
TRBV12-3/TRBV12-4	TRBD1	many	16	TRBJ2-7	CASRGWTGGAPDEQYF	TGTGCCAGCAGGGGTTGGACAGGGGGCGCTCCGGACGAGCAGTACTTC
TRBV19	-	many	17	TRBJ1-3	CASSILLEVRSGNTIYF	TGTGCCAGTAGTATCCTTCTGGAAGTCCGCTCTGGAAACACCATATATTTT
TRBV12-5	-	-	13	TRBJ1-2	CASAMDGNYGYTF	TGTGCTAGTGCCATGGACGGAAACTATGGCTACACCTTC
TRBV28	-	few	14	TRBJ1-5	CASSFTAGNQPQHF	TGTGCCAGCAGTTTCACAGCCGGCAATCAGCCCCAGCATTTT